The rows below give T cell receptor beta chains drawn from one sample of a study of blood T cell repertoires in COVID-19. The data were produced by immunoSEQ multiplex PCR, yet TCRdb's version contains in-frame clones alone and is incomplete. The top ten clones hold roughly 1.1% of a sample with about 320,000 clones, around four fifths of them seen once. Input material: peripheral blood. Receptors originate from a woman aged 45-59 years with acute or convalescent COVID-19. CDR3s leave out the opening cysteine and the closing phenylalanine or tryptophan. Each record gives: D gene, V gene, CDR3 protein. The D gene is left open where the match is weak.

>.|TRBV7-2
ASSPRAGRLTNEKLF
>.|TRBV7-6
ASSLAAGWQPQH
>TRBD1|TRBV10-3
AISGDRLYQETQY
>.|TRBV5-1
ASSLGQDLGETQY
>.|TRBV14
ASSQEGGPPYGYT
>.|TRBV2
ASSLSIGSNQPQH
>.|TRBV9
ASSVSWANEKLF
>TRBD2|TRBV7-9
ASWRLAGAGYNEQF
>.|TRBV4-2
ASSQESQSNQPQH
>.|TRBV9
ASSVGAGSGSTDTQY
>.|TRBV7-9
ASSLDSNEQF
>TRBD1|TRBV9
ASSVAGGWGTGELF
>TRBD1|TRBV5-8
ASSSGTGHSPLH
>TRBD2|TRBV3-1/TRBV3-2
ASSPSGLAGQNEQF
>.|TRBV7-8
ASSFGLWVRGGGGGYT
>TRBD1|TRBV7-6
ASSLAYDRGKTQY
>.|TRBV5-8
ASSPTTNSYEQY
>TRBD1|TRBV3-1/TRBV3-2
ASSQGQGSYGYT
>.|TRBV28
AHGVPYTEAF
>.|TRBV28
ATLPAGGNSGNTIY
>TRBD2|TRBV3-1/TRBV3-2
ASSQGAGGKEQY
>.|TRBV13
ASSSSGSPLH